These T cell receptor beta chains were read from a single sample in a study of beta chain features in type 1 diabetes. Libraries were prepared by immunoSEQ multiplex PCR; TCRdb keeps only in-frame clonotypes and omits some of them. The repertoire holds 400,000 to 600,000 clones, with 30% as singletons. What was sequenced was naive CD4+ T cells from blood. These receptors came from a man aged 18-30 years in good health. Each CDR3 is given with its conserved first and last residue.

>12|TRBJ2-1|TRBV30
CAWSEFVDEQFF
>11|TRBJ2-1|TRBV29-1
CSGSHRGEQFF
>15|TRBJ2-7|TRBV4-2
CASSQGIASSYEQYF
>13|TRBJ1-1|TRBV15
CATSREGFTEAFF
>16|TRBJ1-4|TRBV18
CASSLDGGSTNEKLFF
>15|TRBJ2-5|TRBV23-1
CAANFLGTGVETQYF
>15|TRBJ2-3|TRBV9
CASSPGIAEPDTQYF
>15|TRBJ2-7|TRBV7-9
CASSYPRDSTYEQYF
>11|TRBJ2-5|TRBV29-1
CSVSMMETQYF
>13|TRBJ2-2|TRBV11-1
CASSFRSAGELFF
>17|TRBJ2-3|TRBV7-2
CASSLVGAGLTRFAQYF
>14|TRBJ1-1|TRBV4-3
CASSQDYQSTEAFF
>16|TRBJ2-3|TRBV9
CASSVAHSSSTDTQYF
>13|TRBJ1-4|TRBV5-4
CASSGGPREKLFF
>15|TRBJ2-7|TRBV6-6
CASSLPRDGRYEQYF
>14|TRBJ2-3|TRBV7-9
CASSLTSGTDTQYF
>15|TRBJ1-1|TRBV30
CAWSVLGTLGTEAFF
>12|TRBJ2-7|TRBV29-1
CSVVGQGYEQYF
>15|TRBJ2-5|TRBV30
CAWSVRGFPGGTQYF
>15|TRBJ2-5|TRBV9
CASSPRSWEAETQYF
>16|TRBJ2-2|TRBV7-9
CASSRLAGAVPGELFF
>16|TRBJ2-3|TRBV5-1
CATSLTGSSGDGTQYF
>13|TRBJ1-1|TRBV7-2
CASSPWTDPEAFF
>16|TRBJ2-3|TRBV28
CASSLPSGSRGNTQYF
>14|TRBJ2-3|TRBV5-1
CASSSDPLADTQYF
>15|TRBJ2-3|TRBV7-2
CASSLVGGTTDTQYF
>15|TRBJ2-5|TRBV5-4
CASSLGQGRQETQYF
>13|TRBJ1-5|TRBV30
CAWSRRRNQPQHF
>15|TRBJ1-4|TRBV5-1
CASSLAGGSLGKLFF
>14|TRBJ1-2|TRBV4-1
CASSANRETTGYTF